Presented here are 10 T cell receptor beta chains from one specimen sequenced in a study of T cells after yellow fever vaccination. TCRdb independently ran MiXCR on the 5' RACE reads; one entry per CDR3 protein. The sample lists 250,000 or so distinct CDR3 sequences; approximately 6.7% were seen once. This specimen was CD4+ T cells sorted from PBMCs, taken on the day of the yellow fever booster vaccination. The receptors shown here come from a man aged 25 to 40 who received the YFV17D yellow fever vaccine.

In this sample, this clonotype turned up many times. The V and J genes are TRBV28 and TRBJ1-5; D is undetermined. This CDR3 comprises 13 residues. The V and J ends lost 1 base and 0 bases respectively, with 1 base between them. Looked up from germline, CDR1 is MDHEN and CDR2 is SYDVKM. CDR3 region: CASSLSSNQPQHF. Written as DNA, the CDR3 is TGTGCCAGCAGTTTATCTAGCAATCAGCCCCAGCATTTT.

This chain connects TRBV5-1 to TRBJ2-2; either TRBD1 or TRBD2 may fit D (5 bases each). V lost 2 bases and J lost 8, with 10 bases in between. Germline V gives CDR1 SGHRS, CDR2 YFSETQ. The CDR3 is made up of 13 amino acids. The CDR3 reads CASSFGREGELFF. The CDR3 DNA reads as TGCGCCAGCAGCTTCGGCAGGGAGGGGGAGCTGTTTTTT.

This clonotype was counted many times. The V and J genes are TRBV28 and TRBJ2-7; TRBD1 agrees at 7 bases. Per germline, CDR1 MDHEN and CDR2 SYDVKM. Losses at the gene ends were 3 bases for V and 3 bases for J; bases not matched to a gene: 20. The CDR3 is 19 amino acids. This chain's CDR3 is CASSFPSHPTGAQIYEQYF. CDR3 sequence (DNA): TGTGCCAGCAGTTTCCCGTCACACCCCACAGGGGCGCAGATCTACGAGCAGTACTTC. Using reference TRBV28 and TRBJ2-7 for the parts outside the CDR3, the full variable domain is DVKVTQSSRYLVKRTGEKVFLECVQDMDHENMFWYRQDPGLGLRLIYFSYDVKMKEKGDIPEGYSVSREKKERFSLILESASTNQTSMYLCASSFPSHPTGAQIYEQYFGPGTRLTVT.

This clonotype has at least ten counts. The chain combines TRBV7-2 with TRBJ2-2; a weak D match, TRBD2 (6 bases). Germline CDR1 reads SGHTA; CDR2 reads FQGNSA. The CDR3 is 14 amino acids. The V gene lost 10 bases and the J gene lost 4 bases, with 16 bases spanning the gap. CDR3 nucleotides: TGTGCCACCGGGCGGGGAGTAGCCACCGGGGAGCTGTTTTTT. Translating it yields CATGRGVATGELFF.

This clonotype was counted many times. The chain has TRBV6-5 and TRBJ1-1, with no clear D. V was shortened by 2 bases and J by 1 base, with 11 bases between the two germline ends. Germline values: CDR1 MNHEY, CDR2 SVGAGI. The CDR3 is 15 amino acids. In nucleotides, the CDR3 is TGTGCCAGCAGTTACGCCAAGATCCCGAACACTGAAGCTTTCTTT. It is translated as CASSYAKIPNTEAFF.

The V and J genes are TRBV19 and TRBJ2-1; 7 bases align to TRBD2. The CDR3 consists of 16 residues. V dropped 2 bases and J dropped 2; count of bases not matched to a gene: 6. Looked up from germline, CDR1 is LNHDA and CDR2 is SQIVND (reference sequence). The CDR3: CASSISGRLPYNEQFF. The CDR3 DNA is TGTGCCAGTAGTATATCCGGGAGGCTCCCCTACAATGAGCAGTTCTTC.

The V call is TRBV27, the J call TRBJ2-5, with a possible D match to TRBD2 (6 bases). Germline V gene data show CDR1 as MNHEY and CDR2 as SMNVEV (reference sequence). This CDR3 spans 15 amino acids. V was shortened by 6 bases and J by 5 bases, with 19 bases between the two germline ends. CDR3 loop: CASSRRRGYDETQYF. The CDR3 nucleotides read TGTGCCAGCAGCCGCCGGAGGGGATATGATGAGACCCAGTACTTC.

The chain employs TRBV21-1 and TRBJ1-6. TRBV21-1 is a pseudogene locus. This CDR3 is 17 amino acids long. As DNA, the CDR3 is TGTGCCAGCAGCAAAAGGCGTACGGGGACTACTTGGTCACCCCTCCACTTT. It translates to CASSKRRTGTTWSPLHF.

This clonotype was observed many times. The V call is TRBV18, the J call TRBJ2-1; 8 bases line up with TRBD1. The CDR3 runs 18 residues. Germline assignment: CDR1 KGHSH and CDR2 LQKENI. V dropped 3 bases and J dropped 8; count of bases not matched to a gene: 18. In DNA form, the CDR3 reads TGTGCCAGCTCACCCATCAGGGGGCGGGTCGCGCGGTTGCATGAGCAGTTCTTC. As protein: CASSPIRGRVARLHEQFF.

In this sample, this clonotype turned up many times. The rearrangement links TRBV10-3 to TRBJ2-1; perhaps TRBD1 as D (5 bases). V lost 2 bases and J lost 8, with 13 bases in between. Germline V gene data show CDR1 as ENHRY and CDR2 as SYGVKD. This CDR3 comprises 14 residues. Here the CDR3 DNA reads TGTGCCATCAGTGAGCTTGCGGACAAACATGAGCAGTTCTTC. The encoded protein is CAISELADKHEQFF.